This entry lists 10 T cell receptor beta chains sequenced from one sample in a study of T cell responses to AZD1222 COVID-19 vaccine. Sequencing used immunoSEQ multiplex PCR; TCRdb keeps in-frame clones, though not all of them. This table has some 150,000 clones, more than 85% appearing once. Sequences were derived from peripheral blood, sampled on day 0 of AZD1222 vaccination. These receptor sequences come from an adult in good health.

The V and J genes are TRBV2 and TRBJ1-1; D unresolved. Germline V gene data show CDR1 as SNHLY and CDR2 as FYNNEI. The CDR3 totals 13 residues. Trimming removed 5 bases at V and 9 bases at J, with 16 bases between. The CDR3 DNA reads as TGTGCCAGCAGTACTCAGGTTGGGGAACAAGCTTTCTTT. Translated, it gives CASSTQVGEQAFF.

This rearrangement joins TRBV5-4 to TRBJ2-5; a weak D match, TRBD2 (5 bases). V lost 7 bases to trimming and J lost 3 bases, with 16 bases between them. Germline V gene sequence: CDR1 SGHNT, CDR2 YYREEE (reference sequence). The CDR3 is made up of 14 amino acids. CDR3 nucleotide sequence: TGTGCCAGCCACCTGGGGAGAGCAAAAGAGACCCAGTACTTC. It translates to CASHLGRAKETQYF.

The chain recombines TRBV11-1 with TRBJ2-7; 7 positions agree with TRBD1. CDR3 length: 13 residues. V shed 5 bases and J 3 bases; nucleotides not matched to a gene: 4. Germline V gene sequence: CDR1 SGHAT, CDR2 FQDESV (reference sequence). The CDR3 DNA sequence: TGTGCCAGCAGCACCCGGGACAGCTACGAGCAGTACTTC. Translation: CASSTRDSYEQYF.

The chain employs TRBV5-1 and TRBJ1-1, with TRBD1 as a possible D gene (6 bases). CDR3 length: 14 residues. V lost 5 bases to trimming and J lost 3 bases, with 14 bases between them. Germline lookup yields CDR1 SGHRS and CDR2 YFSETQ. CDR3 coding DNA: TGCGCCAGCAGACAGGGCCCCCTTGACACTGAAGCTTTCTTT. Protein: CASRQGPLDTEAFF.

The V and J genes are TRBV6-5 and TRBJ1-6; D not certain. V lost 10 bases and J 10 bases, leaving 20 bases between the germline ends. CDR1 and CDR2 (germline): MNHEY, SVGAGI. The CDR3 runs to 14 residues. The CDR3 coding sequence is TGTGCCACCGGGATGGCCAGTCTTTTGTCACCCCTCCACTTT. Its translation is CATGMASLLSPLHF.

The chain has TRBV6-2 or TRBV6-3 and TRBJ2-1; TRBD1 is a possible D gene (5 bases). With 3 bases removed from V and 6 bases from J, the gap between germline ends came to 21 bases. CDR3 length equals 17 residues. Germline lookup yields CDR1 MNHEY and CDR2 SVGEGT. The CDR3 protein is CASSYTPPGFIRNEQFF. The CDR3 nucleotides read TGTGCCAGCAGTTATACCCCGCCAGGGTTTATTCGCAATGAGCAGTTCTTC.

The chain recombines TRBV12-3 or TRBV12-4 with TRBJ1-1; D gene uncertain. The CDR3 totals 13 residues. Trimming left V 6 bases short and J 1 base short, with 9 bases between. The CDR3 spells CASRSRGNTEAFF. The CDR3 bases are TGTGCCAGCAGGTCTAGAGGGAACACTGAAGCTTTCTTT.

The J gene is TRBJ2-3, the V gene TRBV6-5, with no clear D. The CDR3 spans 14 residues. Germline V lookup: CDR1 MNHEY, CDR2 SVGAGI. V was clipped by 6 bases and J by 2 bases, with 12 bases between them. DNA for the CDR3: TGTGCCAGCAGGCTTACAAAGTCCACAGATACGCAGTATTTT. Its translation: CASRLTKSTDTQYF.

The chain links TRBV10-3 to TRBJ2-7; 12 bases are shared with TRBD1. CDR3 length: 15 amino acids. Germline CDR1 reads ENHRY; CDR2 reads SYGVKD. The junction had 4 bases not matched to a gene; V was cut back by 5 bases and J by 2 bases. The CDR3 region is CAISTGQGAAYEQYF. The CDR3 nucleotides read TGTGCCATCAGTACGGGACAGGGGGCGGCCTACGAGCAGTACTTC.

This chain links TRBV5-5 with TRBJ2-1; 10 positions match TRBD2. CDR3 length: 15 residues. Per the germline V gene, CDR1 is SGHKS and CDR2 is YYEKEE (reference sequence). The J segment lost 4 bases and the V segment lost 3 bases, leaving 4 bases of the junction unmatched. The CDR3 nucleotides are TGTGCCAGCAGCTCAGCGGGGGGGCCTTACAATGAGCAGTTCTTC. Protein sequence: CASSSAGGPYNEQFF.